Presented here are 13 T cell receptor beta chains from one specimen sequenced in a study of T and B cells in COVID-19 patients. From blood, roughly 220-550 ng of genomic DNA served as TRB template. BIOMED2 TRB-A/B primer pools were used in multiplex TRB PCR. TCRdb recomputed calls from the multiplex PCR reads with MiXCR, one row per CDR3 protein. Found here are more than 5,000 distinct CDR3 sequences, 25% to 40% of them singletons; the top ten hold 50% to 70%. What was sequenced was blood. Every receptor here comes from a human donor with active COVID-19.

The chain recombines TRBV5-5 with TRBJ2-2; no clear D. The V gene's germline CDR1 is SGHKS and CDR2 YYEKEE (reference sequence). CDR3 length: 16 amino acids. Trimming stripped 0 bases from V and 6 bases from J, with 15 bases between. CDR3 loop: CASSLGPNPYAGELFF. CDR3 coding DNA: TGTGCCAGCAGCTTGGGGCCTAATCCTTACGCCGGGGAGCTGTTTTTT.

There are many counts of this clonotype. The J gene is TRBJ1-3, the V gene TRBV30, with D possibly being TRBD1 (6 bases). V gave up 3 bases and J gave up 4 bases, with 13 bases separating them. From germline, CDR1 is GTSNPN and CDR2 SVGIG (reference sequence). The CDR3 contains 14 residues. The CDR3 protein is CAWSLKGGGNTIYF. The CDR3 region has the DNA TGTGCCTGGAGCCTAAAGGGGGGAGGAAACACCATATATTTT.

V gene TRBV6-6 combines with J gene TRBJ2-1; no clear D gene. Between the trimmed V and J ends, which lost 6 bases and 8 bases, there was a span of 14 bases. Germline-derived CDR1 and CDR2 are MNHNY and SVGAGI (reference sequence). The CDR3 contains 13 residues. This CDR3 reads CASSQYSSDEQFF. The CDR3 DNA reads as TGTGCCAGCAGCCAATATTCCTCCGATGAGCAGTTCTTC.

V usage is TRBV27 and J usage is TRBJ2-2; maybe TRBD1 (6 bases). V shed 5 bases and J shed 0 bases, with 19 bases lying between them. Germline values: CDR1 MNHEY, CDR2 SMNVEV (reference sequence). The CDR3 sequence is 18 residues long. This chain's CDR3 is CASSIVGAHAPNTGELFF. CDR3 DNA: TGTGCCAGCAGTATAGTGGGGGCCCACGCCCCGAACACCGGGGAGCTGTTTTTT.

The J gene is TRBJ2-1, the V gene TRBV6-6; D may be TRBD1 (5 bases). The CDR3 loop spans 16 amino acids. V lost 3 bases, J lost 7 bases, and 19 bases lay in between. In germline, CDR1 is MNHNY, CDR2 SVGAGI (reference sequence). CDR3 residues: CASSYLRPTPGNEQFF. The CDR3 DNA is TGTGCCAGCAGTTATTTGAGACCTACTCCAGGGAATGAGCAGTTCTTC.

This clonotype was counted only a few times. The chain has TRBV6-5 and TRBJ2-7; D possibly corresponds to TRBD2 (5 bases). V was cut by 6 bases and J by 0 bases, with 12 bases left in between. This CDR3 has 14 residues. The germline V gene encodes CDR1 MNHEY and CDR2 SVGAGI. In nucleotides, the CDR3 is TGTGCCAGCAGCGTTGGACGGGACTCCTACGAGCAGTACTTC. It yields the protein CASSVGRDSYEQYF.

The CDR3 is CASSVPQRRGDTQYF. The CDR3 region has the DNA TGTGCCAGCAGTGTCCCCCAGCGGAGGGGGGATACGCAGTATTTT. The rearrangement joins TRBV6-1 to TRBJ2-3; D may be TRBD1 or TRBD2 (6 bases each). Per the germline V gene, CDR1 is MNHNS and CDR2 is SASEGT. The V and J ends lost 4 bases and 6 bases respectively, with 17 bases between them. The CDR3 loop spans 15 amino acids.

This clonotype was counted a few times. The rearrangement links TRBV10-3 to TRBJ2-3, with 9 bases matching TRBD2. This CDR3 has 15 amino acids. Germline assignment: CDR1 ENHRY and CDR2 SYGVKD. Losses at the gene ends were 6 bases for V and 3 bases for J; bases not matched to a gene: 7. The CDR3 loop reads CAIRYGLALTDTQYF. CDR3 DNA: TGTGCCATCAGATACGGACTAGCGCTTACAGATACGCAGTATTTT.

The chain couples TRBV27 to TRBJ2-7; TRBD1 or TRBD2 may be the D gene (5 bases each). Germline CDR1 MNHEY, CDR2 SMNVEV (reference sequence). V was cut by 8 bases and J by 6 bases, with 14 bases left in between. The CDR3 runs 12 residues. This chain's CDR3 is CASGTHSGEQYF. CDR3 nucleotides: TGTGCCAGCGGGACCCACAGTGGCGAGCAGTACTTC.

This clonotype was detected only a few times. V and J are TRBV27 and TRBJ1-3, with a tentative D call TRBD1 (5 bases). V was cut by 8 bases and J by 0 bases, with 17 bases left in between. Germline CDR1 reads MNHEY; CDR2 reads SMNVEV (reference sequence). The CDR3 covers 16 residues. The CDR3 DNA follows: TGTGCCAGCGGGAAGGGACTTTCGAGCTCTGGAAACACCATATATTTT. The encoded protein is CASGKGLSSSGNTIYF.

This clonotype appeared a few times. The chain joins TRBV27 to TRBJ1-4; 7 bases agree with TRBD1. Germline V gene sequence: CDR1 MNHEY, CDR2 SMNVEV (reference sequence). V lost 5 bases to trimming and J lost 4 bases; unmatched junction nucleotides: 7. This CDR3 contains 15 residues. Here the CDR3 reads CASSPGQVFNEKLFF. The CDR3 coding sequence is TGTGCCAGCAGTCCCGGACAGGTCTTTAATGAAAAACTGTTTTTT. Drawing the rest from reference TRBV27 and TRBJ1-4, the complete variable domain is EAQVTQNPRYLITVTGKKLTVTCSQNMNHEYMSWYRQDPGLGLRQIYYSMNVEVTDKGDVPEGYKVSRKEKRNFPLILESPSPNQTSLYFCASSPGQVFNEKLFFGSGTQLSVL.

The chain is built from TRBV27 and TRBJ2-1; D is uncertain. The CDR3 length is 14 residues. Germline CDR1 and CDR2: MNHEY and SMNVEV (reference sequence). Deletions cut 3 bases from V and 7 bases from J, with 13 bases between. The DNA of the CDR3 is TGTGCCAGCAGTTTCCTGGGAAGCGAGAATGAGCAGTTCTTC. It is translated as CASSFLGSENEQFF.

V and J are TRBV6-2 or TRBV6-3 and TRBJ2-2; the match to TRBD2 covers 14 bases. Germline V gives CDR1 MNHEY, CDR2 SVGEGT. With V trimmed by 4 bases and J by 1 base, 14 bases remained unmatched. CDR3 length: 21 amino acids. CDR3 region: CASSSRTFSGTSGRNTGELFF. CDR3 coding DNA: TGTGCCAGCAGTTCGCGCACATTTTCCGGGACTAGCGGGAGGAACACCGGGGAGCTGTTTTTT.